The TCR beta chain described here comes from a study of technical replicates of blood from a handful of donors (dated by TCRdb to about 2017). Receptor libraries were prepared by the immunoSEQ multiplex PCR assay. The clones in this table, taken by TCRdb from immuneACCESS, are in-frame only. Not every clone is retained; where verified, under half of the shortfall comes from an unresolved V gene, and the cause of the rest is unknown. The sample data list some 13,000 clones, and roughly 79% of these were observed just once. The ten biggest clones cover less than 15% of the sample. Worth noting for this clone: The target of this receptor is not known. Base-call qualities are not available, and no considerably larger clone is one nucleotide away.

Cut back by 0 bases and 3 bases, the V and J ends lie 12 bases apart. CDR1 is given as SGHDT and CDR2 as YYEEEE, both from the germline V gene. The CDR3 contains 15 residues, cysteine and phenylalanine counted. Of all the DNA, just the CDR3 is kept, 45 bases in frame from base 1. This TCR was recovered from a human donor in good health. The V and J segments used are TRBV5-6 and TRBJ2-5; matching of 6 bases hints at TRBD1 as the D gene. The sequencing sample was made of PBMCs. The DNA sequence is as follows: TGTGCCAGCAGCTTGGCCCGGACAGAGAAAGAGACCCAGTACTTC. It translates to CASSLARTEKETQYF.